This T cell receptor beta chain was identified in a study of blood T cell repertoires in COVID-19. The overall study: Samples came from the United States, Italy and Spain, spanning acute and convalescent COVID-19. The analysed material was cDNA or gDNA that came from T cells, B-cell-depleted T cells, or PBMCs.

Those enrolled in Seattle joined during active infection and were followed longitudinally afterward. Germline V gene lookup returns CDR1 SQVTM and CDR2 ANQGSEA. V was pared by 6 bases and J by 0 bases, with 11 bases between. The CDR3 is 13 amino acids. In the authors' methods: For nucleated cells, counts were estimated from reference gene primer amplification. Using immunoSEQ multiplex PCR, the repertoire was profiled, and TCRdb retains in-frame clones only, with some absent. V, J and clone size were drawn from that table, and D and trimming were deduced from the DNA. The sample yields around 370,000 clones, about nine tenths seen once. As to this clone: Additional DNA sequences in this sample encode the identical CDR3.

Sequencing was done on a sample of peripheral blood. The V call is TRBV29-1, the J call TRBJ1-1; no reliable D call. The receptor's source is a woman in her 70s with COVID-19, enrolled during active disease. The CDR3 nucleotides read TGCAGCGTAGAGGGCTTAATGAACACTGAAGCTTTCTTT. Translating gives CSVEGLMNTEAFF. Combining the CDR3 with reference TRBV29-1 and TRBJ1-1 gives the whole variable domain SAVISQKPSRDICQRGTSLTIQCQVDSQVTMMFWYRQQPGQSLTLIATANQGSEATYESGFVIDKFPISRPNLTFSTLTVSNMSPEDSSIYLCSVEGLMNTEAFFGQGTRLTVV.